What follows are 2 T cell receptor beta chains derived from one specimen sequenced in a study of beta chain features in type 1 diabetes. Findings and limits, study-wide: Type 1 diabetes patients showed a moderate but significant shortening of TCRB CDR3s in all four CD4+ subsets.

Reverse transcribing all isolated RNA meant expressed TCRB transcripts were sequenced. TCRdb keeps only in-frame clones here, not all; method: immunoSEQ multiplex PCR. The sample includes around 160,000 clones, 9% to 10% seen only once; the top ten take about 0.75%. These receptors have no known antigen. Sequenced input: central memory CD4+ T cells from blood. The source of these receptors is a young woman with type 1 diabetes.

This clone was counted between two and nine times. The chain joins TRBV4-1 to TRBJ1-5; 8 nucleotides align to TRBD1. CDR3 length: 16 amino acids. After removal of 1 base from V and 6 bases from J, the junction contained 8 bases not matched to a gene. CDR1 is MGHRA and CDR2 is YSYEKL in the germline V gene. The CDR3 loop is CASSQADRGYFQPQHF. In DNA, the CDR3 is TGCGCCAGCAGCCAAGCCGACAGGGGTTACTTTCAGCCCCAGCATTTT.

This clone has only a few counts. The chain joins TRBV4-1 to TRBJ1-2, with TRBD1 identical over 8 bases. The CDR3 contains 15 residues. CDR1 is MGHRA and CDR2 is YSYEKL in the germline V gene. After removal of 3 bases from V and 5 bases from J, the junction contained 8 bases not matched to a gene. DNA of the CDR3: TGCGCCAGCAGCCAGAGTGGACAGGGATTTTATGGCTACACCTTC. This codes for CASSQSGQGFYGYTF.